The 9 T cell receptor beta chains listed next were all sequenced from one sample in a study of early T cells in non-severe SARS-CoV-2 infection. TCRdb itself ran the 5' RACE reads through MiXCR, one entry per CDR3 protein. In the table there are some 64,000 distinct CDR3 sequences, roughly 8.2% of which are singletons. Sequencing was performed on whole blood, taken at baseline. The receptors shown here come from an adult who was a healthcare worker with PCR-confirmed SARS-CoV-2 infection or an uninfected control (not recorded which).

This clonotype appeared a few times. V gene TRBV7-2 combines with J gene TRBJ2-1; D possibly corresponds to TRBD2 (5 bases). The CDR3 consists of 15 residues. Per the germline V gene, CDR1 is SGHTA and CDR2 is FQGNSA. Trimming stripped 6 bases from V and 4 bases from J, with 16 bases between. CDR3 bases: TGTGCCAGCAGAACGGGCGGGTCTGCTTACAATGAGCAGTTCTTC. Translated: CASRTGGSAYNEQFF. Combining the CDR3 with reference TRBV7-2 and TRBJ2-1 gives the whole variable domain GAGVSQSPSNKVTEKGKDVELRCDPISGHTALYWYRQSLGQGLEFLIYFQGNSAPDKSGLPSDRFSAERTGGSVSTLTIQRTQQEDSAVYLCASRTGGSAYNEQFFGPGTRLTVL.

The chain joins TRBV27 to TRBJ1-1; TRBD1 agrees at 7 bases. Losses at the gene ends were 9 bases for V and 0 bases for J; bases not matched to a gene: 7. The germline gives CDR1 MNHEY, CDR2 SMNVEV (reference sequence). The CDR3 has 14 amino acids. In DNA, the CDR3 is TGTGCCAGTAGAGAACAGGGGATGAACACTGAAGCTTTCTTT. Translated: CASREQGMNTEAFF.

This clonotype has more than one count but fewer than ten. This chain joins TRBV20-1 and TRBJ1-5, with 8 bases identical to TRBD1. The CDR3 consists of 15 residues. V lost 4 bases and J lost 3; bases outside the gene matches: 8. Per the germline V gene, CDR1 is DFQATT and CDR2 is SNEGSKA (reference sequence). The CDR3 spells CSATGAQGDNQPQHF. CDR3 coding DNA: TGCAGTGCTACTGGGGCACAGGGGGACAATCAGCCCCAGCATTTT.

A few counts support this clonotype. The chain links TRBV6-6 to TRBJ2-5; TRBD1 matches 7 bases. Germline lookup yields CDR1 MNHNY and CDR2 SVGAGI (reference sequence). Germline trimming cut 2 bases from V and 5 bases from J; bases unmatched to any gene: 2. The length of the CDR3 is 13 residues. This CDR3 reads CASSYNRGETQYF. Here the CDR3 DNA reads TGTGCCAGCAGTTACAACAGGGGTGAGACCCAGTACTTC.

This clonotype showed up many times. The chain joins TRBV7-3 to TRBJ2-2, with 8 bases fitting TRBD2. Germline lookup yields CDR1 SGHTA and CDR2 FQGTGA. J was trimmed by 4 bases and V by 5 bases; bases with no gene match: 12. CDR3 length: 17 amino acids. The CDR3 DNA follows: TGTGCCAGCAGCCAACCCTCCGGACTAGCTACCACCGGGGAGCTGTTTTTT. Translated, it gives CASSQPSGLATTGELFF.

There are a few counts of this clonotype. The rearrangement links TRBV3-1 to TRBJ1-4; weak D call: TRBD1 (5 bases). Germline V lookup: CDR1 LGHDT, CDR2 YNNKEL (reference sequence). The germline V and J ends were trimmed by 4 bases and 5 bases, with 17 bases remaining between them. The CDR3 has 16 residues. DNA for the CDR3: TGTGCCAGCAGCCCGGGCCTGGCAGGGACGAATGAAAAACTGTTTTTT. This encodes CASSPGLAGTNEKLFF. The whole variable domain, remainder taken from reference TRBV3-1 and TRBJ1-4, is DTAVSQTPKYLVTQMGNDKSIKCEQNLGHDTMYWYKQDSKKFLKIMFSYNNKELIINETVPNRFSPKSPDKAHLNLHINSLELGDSAVYFCASSPGLAGTNEKLFFGSGTQLSVL.

The chain links TRBV6-1 to TRBJ2-3; either TRBD1 or TRBD2 may supply D (5 bases each). The CDR3 is made up of 15 amino acids. Germline values: CDR1 MNHNS, CDR2 SASEGT. V was pared by 8 bases and J by 0 bases, with 15 bases between. The CDR3 sequence is CASQDEGPSTDTQYF. CDR3 bases: TGTGCCAGCCAAGATGAGGGGCCTAGCACAGATACGCAGTATTTT.

This clonotype was detected a few times. V is TRBV19 and J is TRBJ2-2; no definite D call. The germline V gene has CDR1 LNHDA and CDR2 SQIVND (reference sequence). Between the trimmed V and J ends, which lost 1 base and 3 bases, there was a span of 6 bases. The CDR3 is 14 residues long. The CDR3 sequence is CASSIVKDTGELFF. The CDR3 nucleotides are TGTGCCAGTAGTATAGTCAAAGACACCGGGGAGCTGTTTTTT.

This clonotype has a count of ten or more. The genes are TRBV5-4 and TRBJ2-1, with 9 bases identical to TRBD1. Germline V gene lookup returns CDR1 SGHNT and CDR2 YYREEE (reference sequence). This CDR3 has 14 residues. The ends lost 4 bases at V and 4 bases at J; junction bases unmatched: 3. The CDR3: CASSGGQGYNEQFF. The CDR3 nucleotides read TGTGCCAGCAGCGGCGGACAGGGGTACAATGAGCAGTTCTTC.